Sequencing of this T cell receptor beta chain was carried out in a study of CD8+CD57+ T cells in acquired aplastic anemia. According to the study, genomic DNA was the template for TCR beta VDJ and CDR3 profiling. TCRdb recomputed calls from the reads with MiXCR, one row per CDR3 protein. Of approximately 380,000 distinct CDR3 sequences in the sample, 60% to 80% were seen once. In its sample, this clonotype was seen many times. The CDR3 is made up of 14 amino acids. With 2 bases removed from V and 3 bases from J, the gap between germline ends came to 10 bases. Germline CDR1 is SGHTA and CDR2 is FQGNSA.

The origin of this receptor is a human donor in good health, serving as a control. The sequenced sample consisted of sorted CD4+, CD8+, or CD8+CD57+ T cells (not recorded which) from PBMCs. The chain uses TRBV7-2 and TRBJ1-1, with D unclear. CDR3 sequence: CASSLRISDTEAFF. In DNA form, the CDR3 reads TGTGCCAGCAGCTTAAGGATCAGTGACACTGAAGCTTTCTTT.